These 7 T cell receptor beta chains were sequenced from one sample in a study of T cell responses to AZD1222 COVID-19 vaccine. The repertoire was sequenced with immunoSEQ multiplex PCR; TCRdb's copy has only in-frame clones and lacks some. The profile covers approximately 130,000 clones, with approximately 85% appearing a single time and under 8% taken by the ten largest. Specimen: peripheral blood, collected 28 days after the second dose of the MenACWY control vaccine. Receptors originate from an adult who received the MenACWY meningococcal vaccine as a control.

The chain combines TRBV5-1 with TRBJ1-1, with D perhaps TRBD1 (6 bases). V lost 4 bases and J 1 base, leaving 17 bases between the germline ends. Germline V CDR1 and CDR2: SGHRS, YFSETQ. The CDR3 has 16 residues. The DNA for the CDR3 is TGCGCCAGCAGCCCAGGGCCCGGGGGCCCGAACACTGAAGCTTTCTTT. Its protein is CASSPGPGGPNTEAFF. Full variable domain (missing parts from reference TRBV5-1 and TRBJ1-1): KAGVTQTPRYLIKTRGQQVTLSCSPISGHRSVSWYQQTPGQGLQFLFEYFSETQRNKGNFPGRFSGRQFSNSRSEMNVSTLELGDSALYLCASSPGPGGPNTEAFFGQGTRLTVV.

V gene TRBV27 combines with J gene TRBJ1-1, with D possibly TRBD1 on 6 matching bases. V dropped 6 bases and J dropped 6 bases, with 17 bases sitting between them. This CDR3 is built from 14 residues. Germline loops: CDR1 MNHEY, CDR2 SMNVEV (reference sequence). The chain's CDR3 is CASRSLQGMAEAFF. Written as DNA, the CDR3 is TGTGCCAGCAGGAGCTTACAGGGAATGGCTGAAGCTTTCTTT.

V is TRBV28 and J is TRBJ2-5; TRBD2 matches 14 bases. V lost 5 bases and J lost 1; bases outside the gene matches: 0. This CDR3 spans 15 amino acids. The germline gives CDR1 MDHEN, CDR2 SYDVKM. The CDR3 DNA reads TGTGCCAGCAGTGGGACTAGCGGGGGCCAAGAGACCCAGTACTTC. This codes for CASSGTSGGQETQYF.

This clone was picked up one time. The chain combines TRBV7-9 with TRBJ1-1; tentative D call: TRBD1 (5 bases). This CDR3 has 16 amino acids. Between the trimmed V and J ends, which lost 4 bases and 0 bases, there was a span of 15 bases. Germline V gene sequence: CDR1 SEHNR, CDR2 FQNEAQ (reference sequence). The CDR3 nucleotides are TGTGCCAGCAGCTCTTCACCAGGGATGTTGAACACTGAAGCTTTCTTT. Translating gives CASSSSPGMLNTEAFF.

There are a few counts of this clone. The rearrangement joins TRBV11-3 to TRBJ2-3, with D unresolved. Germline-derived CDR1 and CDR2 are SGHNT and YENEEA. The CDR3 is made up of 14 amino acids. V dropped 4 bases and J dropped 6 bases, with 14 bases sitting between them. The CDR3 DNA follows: TGTGCCAGCAGCTCTACCCGACGGGCGGATACGCAGTATTTT. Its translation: CASSSTRRADTQYF.

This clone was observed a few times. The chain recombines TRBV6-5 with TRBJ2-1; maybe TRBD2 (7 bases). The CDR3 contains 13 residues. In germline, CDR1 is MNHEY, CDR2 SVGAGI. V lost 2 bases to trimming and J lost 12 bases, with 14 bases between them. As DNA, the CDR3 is TGTGCCAGCAGTTACGGGGGGCAGCGGGGGCAGTTCTTC. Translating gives CASSYGGQRGQFF.

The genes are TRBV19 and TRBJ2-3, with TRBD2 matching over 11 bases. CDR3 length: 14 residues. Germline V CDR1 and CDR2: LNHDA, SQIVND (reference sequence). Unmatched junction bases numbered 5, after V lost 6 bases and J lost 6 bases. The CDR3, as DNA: TGTGCCAGTAGGCGACTAGCGGGGACGGATACGCAGTATTTT. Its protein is CASRRLAGTDTQYF.